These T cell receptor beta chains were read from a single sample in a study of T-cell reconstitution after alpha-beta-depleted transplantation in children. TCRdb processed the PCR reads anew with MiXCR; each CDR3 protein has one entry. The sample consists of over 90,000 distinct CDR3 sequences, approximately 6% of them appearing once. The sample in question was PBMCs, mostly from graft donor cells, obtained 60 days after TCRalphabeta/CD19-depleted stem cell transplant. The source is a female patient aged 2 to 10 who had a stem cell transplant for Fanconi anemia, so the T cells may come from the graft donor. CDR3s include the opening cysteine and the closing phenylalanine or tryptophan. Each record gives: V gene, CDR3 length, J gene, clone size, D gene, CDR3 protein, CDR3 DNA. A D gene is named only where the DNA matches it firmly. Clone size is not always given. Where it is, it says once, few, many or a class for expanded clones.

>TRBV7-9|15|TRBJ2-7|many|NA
CASSLVAGPYYEQYF
TGTGCCAGCAGCTTAGTGGCAGGGCCCTACTACGAGCAGTACTTC
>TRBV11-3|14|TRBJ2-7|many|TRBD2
CASSRGTSGAEQYF
TGTGCCAGCAGCCGGGGGACTAGCGGGGCGGAGCAGTACTTC
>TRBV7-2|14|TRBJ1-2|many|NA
CASTMSGGARGYTF
TGTGCCAGCACCATGTCCGGGGGCGCGAGAGGCTACACCTTC
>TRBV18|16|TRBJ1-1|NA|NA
CASSPRPRGANAEAFF
TGTGCCAGCTCACCACGACCAAGGGGGGCGAACGCTGAAGCTTTCTTT
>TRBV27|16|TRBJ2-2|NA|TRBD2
CASSLLGGRVAGELFF
TGTGCCAGCAGTTTATTAGGCGGGAGGGTCGCCGGGGAGCTGTTTTTT
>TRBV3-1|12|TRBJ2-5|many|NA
CASSPGQETQYF
TGTGCCAGCAGCCCCGGACAAGAGACCCAGTACTTC
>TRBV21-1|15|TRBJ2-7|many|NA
CASSKEGSRNYEQYF
TGTGCCAGCAGCAAAGAGGGTTCTAGGAACTACGAGCAGTACTTC
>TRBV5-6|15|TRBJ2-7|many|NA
CASSLLRGRPYEQYF
TGTGCCAGCAGCTTGTTGCGGGGGCGCCCCTACGAGCAGTACTTC
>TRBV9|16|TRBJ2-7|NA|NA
CASSPTRPDGIDEQYF
TGTGCCAGCAGCCCCACGAGACCGGACGGAATCGACGAGCAGTACTTC
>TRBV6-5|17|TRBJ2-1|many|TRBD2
CASSYSPTSGVNNEQFF
TGTGCCAGCAGTTACTCTCCGACTAGCGGGGTTAACAATGAGCAGTTCTTC
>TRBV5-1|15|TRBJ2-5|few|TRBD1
CASSLGTGTRETQYF
TGCGCCAGCAGCTTGGGGACAGGGACCAGGGAGACCCAGTACTTC
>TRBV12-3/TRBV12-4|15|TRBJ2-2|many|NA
CASTLLGGWAGELFF
TGTGCCAGCACCCTATTAGGGGGATGGGCCGGGGAGCTGTTTTTT
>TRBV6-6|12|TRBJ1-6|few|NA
CASSPLYSPLHF
TGTGCCAGCAGTCCGCTGTATTCACCCCTCCACTTT
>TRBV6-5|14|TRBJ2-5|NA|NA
CASIKKGYQETQYF
TGTGCCAGCATTAAAAAGGGATACCAAGAGACCCAGTACTTC
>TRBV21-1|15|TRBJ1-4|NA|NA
CASSKLGTGWLELFF
TGTGCCAGCAGCAAACTAGGAACAGGGTGGCTTGAACTGTTTTTT
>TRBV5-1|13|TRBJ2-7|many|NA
CASSLVGYYEQYF
TGCGCCAGCAGCTTGGTGGGATACTACGAGCAGTACTTC
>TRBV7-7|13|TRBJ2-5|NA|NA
CASSLVQDETQYF
TGTGCCAGCAGCTTAGTGCAGGATGAGACCCAGTACTTC
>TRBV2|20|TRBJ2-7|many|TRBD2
CASSDGTMAGEIWETYEQYF
TGTGCCAGCAGTGATGGGACTATGGCAGGTGAAATATGGGAAACCTACGAGCAGTACTTC
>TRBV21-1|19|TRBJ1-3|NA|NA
CASSRSRSFLDRLGNTIYF
TGTGCCAGCAGCAGAAGCCGGTCCTTCCTAGACAGGTTGGGAAACACCATATATTTT
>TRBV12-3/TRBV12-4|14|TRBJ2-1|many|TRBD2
CASTRAGVYNEQFF
TGTGCCAGCACGAGAGCGGGAGTGTACAATGAGCAGTTCTTC
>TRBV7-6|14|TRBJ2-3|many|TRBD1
CASSLGTGADTQYF
TGTGCCAGCAGCTTGGGGACAGGTGCAGATACGCAGTATTTT
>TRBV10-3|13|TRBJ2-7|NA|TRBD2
CAISDGGAYEQYF
TGTGCCATCAGTGACGGGGGGGCCTACGAGCAGTACTTC
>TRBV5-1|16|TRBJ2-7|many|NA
CASSLMPGSSSYEQYF
TGCGCCAGCAGCTTGATGCCAGGTTCTAGCTCCTACGAGCAGTACTTC
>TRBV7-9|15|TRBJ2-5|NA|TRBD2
CASSLSASGSKTQYF
TGTGCCAGCAGCTTAAGCGCTAGCGGGAGTAAGACCCAGTACTTC
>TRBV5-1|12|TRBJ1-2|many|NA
CASSLAGTGYTF
TGCGCCAGCAGCTTGGCGGGGACCGGCTACACCTTC
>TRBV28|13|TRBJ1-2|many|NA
CASGPARNYGYTF
TGTGCCAGCGGTCCGGCGCGTAACTATGGCTACACCTTC
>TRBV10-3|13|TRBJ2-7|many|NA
CAISPITAYEQYF
TGTGCCATCAGTCCCATTACTGCCTACGAGCAGTACTTC
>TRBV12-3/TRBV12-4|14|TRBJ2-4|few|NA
CASTTGKGENIQYF
TGTGCCAGCACAACAGGGAAAGGGGAAAACATTCAGTACTTC
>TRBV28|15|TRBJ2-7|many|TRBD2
CASRRGGPVSYEQYF
TGTGCCAGCAGGCGCGGGGGGCCTGTGTCCTACGAGCAGTACTTC
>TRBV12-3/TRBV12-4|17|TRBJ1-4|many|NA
CASSRPSHRAGGEKLFF
TGTGCCAGCAGTAGACCTTCACACAGGGCTGGGGGTGAAAAACTGTTTTTT
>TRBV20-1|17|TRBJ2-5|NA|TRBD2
CSARLAGGIRRGETQYF
TGCAGTGCTAGACTAGCGGGGGGAATTCGTAGGGGGGAGACCCAGTACTTC
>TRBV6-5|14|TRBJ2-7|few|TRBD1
CASSFPDRQGEQYF
TGTGCCAGCAGTTTCCCAGATAGACAGGGCGAGCAGTACTTC
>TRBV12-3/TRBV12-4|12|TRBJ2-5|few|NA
CASRTGIETQYF
TGTGCCAGCAGAACAGGGATAGAGACCCAGTACTTC
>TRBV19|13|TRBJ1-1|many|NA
CASSIDHRTEAFF
TGTGCCAGTAGTATAGATCACCGGACTGAAGCTTTCTTT
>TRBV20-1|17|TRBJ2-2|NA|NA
CSAGGRRGETNTGELFF
TGCAGTGCTGGAGGGAGACGGGGCGAGACGAACACCGGGGAGCTGTTTTTT
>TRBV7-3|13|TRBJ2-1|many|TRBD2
CASSSIAGAEQFF
TGTGCCAGCAGCTCCATAGCGGGAGCTGAGCAGTTCTTC
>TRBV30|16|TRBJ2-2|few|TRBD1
CAWSPKPGQADGELFF
TGTGCCTGGAGCCCTAAACCGGGACAGGCCGACGGGGAGCTGTTTTTT
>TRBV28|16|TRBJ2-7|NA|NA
CASSSLGRPNSYEQYF
TGTGCCAGCAGTTCATTGGGGCGACCCAACTCCTACGAGCAGTACTTC
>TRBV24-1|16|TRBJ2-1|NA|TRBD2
CATIYPGGDKRNEQFF
TGTGCCACCATTTATCCGGGGGGGGATAAGCGAAATGAGCAGTTCTTC
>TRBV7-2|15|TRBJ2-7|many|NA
CASRQTGTLSYEQYF
TGTGCCAGCAGGCAAACCGGGACTCTCTCCTACGAGCAGTACTTC
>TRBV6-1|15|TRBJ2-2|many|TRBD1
CASIIGTGGFGELFF
TGTGCCAGCATCATAGGCACAGGGGGGTTCGGGGAGCTGTTTTTT
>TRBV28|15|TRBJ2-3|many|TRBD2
CASSLAGGHTDTQYF
TGTGCCAGCAGTTTAGCGGGGGGGCACACAGATACGCAGTATTTT
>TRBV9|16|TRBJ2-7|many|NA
CASSPHNPPPGVEQYF
TGTGCCAGCAGCCCTCACAATCCACCCCCGGGTGTCGAGCAGTACTTC
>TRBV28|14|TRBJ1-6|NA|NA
CASSLLLRDSPLHF
TGTGCCAGCAGTTTGCTCTTGAGGGACTCACCCCTCCACTTT
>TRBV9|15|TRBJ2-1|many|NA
CASSAGAQGGVEQFF
TGTGCCAGCAGCGCCGGGGCGCAGGGGGGGGTTGAGCAGTTCTTC
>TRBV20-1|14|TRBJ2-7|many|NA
CSASSRPKPYEQYF
TGCAGTGCTAGTTCCCGTCCCAAACCCTACGAGCAGTACTTC